The rows below give T cell receptor beta chains drawn from one sample of a study of blood T cell repertoires in COVID-19. The repertoire was sequenced with immunoSEQ multiplex PCR; TCRdb's copy has only in-frame clones and lacks some. Here the sample spans 360,000 or so clones, around 83% being singletons. Specimen: PBMCs or T cells enriched from blood (not recorded which). All receptors derive from a woman aged 50 to 60 who had recovered from COVID-19. CDR3s include the opening cysteine and the closing phenylalanine or tryptophan. A D gene is named only where the DNA matches it firmly. Clone size is not always given. Where it is, it says once, few, many or a class for expanded clones.

v_gene: TRBV16
j_gene: TRBJ1-4
abundance: .
d_gene: TRBD1
CDR3nt: TGTGCCAGCAGCCAAGCCCGGGCCGGACAGGGGGCGTCGGGAGAAAAACTGTTTTTT
CDR3aa: CASSQARAGQGASGEKLFF

v_gene: TRBV9
j_gene: TRBJ2-3
abundance: .
d_gene: .
CDR3nt: TGTGCCAGCAGCGTACGTGCCCAAGGGGGTACAGATACGCAGTATTTT
CDR3aa: CASSVRAQGGTDTQYF

v_gene: TRBV5-4
j_gene: TRBJ1-2
abundance: few
d_gene: TRBD1
CDR3nt: TGTGCCAGCAGACCGACAGGGGGCAATGGCTACACCTTC
CDR3aa: CASRPTGGNGYTF

v_gene: TRBV2
j_gene: TRBJ1-5
abundance: .
d_gene: .
CDR3nt: TGTGCCAGCAGTGATCAGGTCGGGACTCTTTCTTATTTT
CDR3aa: CASSDQVGTLSYF

v_gene: TRBV7-2
j_gene: TRBJ2-2
abundance: .
d_gene: .
CDR3nt: TGTGCCAGCAGCTTTAATTTATTAGCAGTCTCCCGGAACACCGGGGAGCTGTTTTTT
CDR3aa: CASSFNLLAVSRNTGELFF

v_gene: TRBV4-2
j_gene: TRBJ1-1
abundance: .
d_gene: .
CDR3nt: TGTGCCAGCAGCCTGGAACCGCGGACTCACTTGGCAGCTTTCTTT
CDR3aa: CASSLEPRTHLAAFF

v_gene: TRBV6-5
j_gene: TRBJ1-2
abundance: .
d_gene: .
CDR3nt: TGTGCCAGCAGTTCTGACGACATGGCCTATGGCTACACCTTC
CDR3aa: CASSSDDMAYGYTF

v_gene: TRBV11-3
j_gene: TRBJ2-7
abundance: .
d_gene: TRBD1
CDR3nt: TGTGCCAGCAGCTCCCCAGGACAGGTTCGCAACGAGCAGTACTTC
CDR3aa: CASSSPGQVRNEQYF

v_gene: TRBV9
j_gene: TRBJ1-1
abundance: .
d_gene: TRBD1
CDR3nt: TGTGCCAGCAGCGGAGGGGGCTCCGATGAAGCTTTCTTT
CDR3aa: CASSGGGSDEAFF

v_gene: TRBV5-1
j_gene: TRBJ2-7
abundance: .
d_gene: .
CDR3nt: TGCGCCAGCAGCTCTGGATACACCCCTAGGCACGAGCAGTACTTC
CDR3aa: CASSSGYTPRHEQYF

v_gene: TRBV2
j_gene: TRBJ2-5
abundance: .
d_gene: TRBD1
CDR3nt: TGTGCCAGCAGGAGGGACAGAGAATTCCAAGAGACCCAGTACTTC
CDR3aa: CASRRDREFQETQYF

v_gene: TRBV7-2
j_gene: TRBJ2-1
abundance: .
d_gene: TRBD1
CDR3nt: TGTGCCAGCAGCCGGGACAGCCTTAAAATCCTCAATGAGCAGTTCTTC
CDR3aa: CASSRDSLKILNEQFF

v_gene: TRBV19
j_gene: TRBJ2-7
abundance: .
d_gene: TRBD1
CDR3nt: TGTGCCAGTAGTCGTGACGGACAGGGTTTCCACGAGCAGTACTTC
CDR3aa: CASSRDGQGFHEQYF

v_gene: TRBV6-5
j_gene: TRBJ2-7
abundance: .
d_gene: TRBD2
CDR3nt: TGTGCCACCCAGTGGGGGGGGATCTCCTACGAGCAGTACTTC
CDR3aa: CATQWGGISYEQYF

v_gene: TRBV6-1
j_gene: TRBJ2-7
abundance: .
d_gene: .
CDR3nt: TGTGCCAGCAGTGAAGCGCTCAGGTACGAGCAGTACTTC
CDR3aa: CASSEALRYEQYF

v_gene: TRBV19
j_gene: TRBJ2-1
abundance: .
d_gene: .
CDR3nt: TGTGCCAGTAGTCGTCGAACGGGAGAGCAGTTCTTC
CDR3aa: CASSRRTGEQFF

v_gene: TRBV7-2
j_gene: TRBJ1-4
abundance: once
d_gene: .
CDR3nt: TGTGCCAGCAGCCCCGGGATCACGGGGAATGAAAAACTGTTTTTT
CDR3aa: CASSPGITGNEKLFF

v_gene: TRBV7-8
j_gene: TRBJ1-2
abundance: .
d_gene: .
CDR3nt: TGTGCCAGCAGCTTAGGCCCCCTACGGGGTGGAGAGGGCTACACCTTC
CDR3aa: CASSLGPLRGGEGYTF

v_gene: TRBV7-2
j_gene: TRBJ1-1
abundance: .
d_gene: TRBD1
CDR3nt: TGTGCCAGCAGCTTAGAACCCGGGGCAGGGGGCTCTTTCTTT
CDR3aa: CASSLEPGAGGSFF

v_gene: TRBV11-3
j_gene: TRBJ2-7
abundance: .
d_gene: TRBD1
CDR3nt: TGTGCCAGCAGCCGGGACAGGGACTACGAGCAGTACTTC
CDR3aa: CASSRDRDYEQYF

v_gene: TRBV11-2
j_gene: TRBJ2-3
abundance: .
d_gene: TRBD1
CDR3nt: TGTGCCAGCAGCTTAGGACAGGGTAGCACAGATACGCAGTATTTT
CDR3aa: CASSLGQGSTDTQYF

v_gene: TRBV27
j_gene: TRBJ2-7
abundance: once
d_gene: TRBD1
CDR3nt: TGTGCCAGCAGTTTATCCAGGGGGACAGCTACCCACGAGCAGTACTTC
CDR3aa: CASSLSRGTATHEQYF

v_gene: TRBV6-5
j_gene: TRBJ2-1
abundance: .
d_gene: .
CDR3nt: TGTGCCAGCAGTTACTCTCTAGCGAAAGGGTTTAATGAGCAGTTCTTC
CDR3aa: CASSYSLAKGFNEQFF

v_gene: TRBV19
j_gene: TRBJ2-6
abundance: .
d_gene: TRBD1
CDR3nt: TGTGCCAGTAGTACAGGGACAGGGGGCATCGCCAACGTCCTGACTTTC
CDR3aa: CASSTGTGGIANVLTF

v_gene: TRBV6-5
j_gene: TRBJ1-4
abundance: .
d_gene: TRBD1
CDR3nt: TGTGCCAGCAGTTACCTGGGACAGGGGGGTGAAAAACTGTTTTTT
CDR3aa: CASSYLGQGGEKLFF

v_gene: TRBV20-1
j_gene: TRBJ1-6
abundance: .
d_gene: TRBD1
CDR3nt: TGCAGTGCTAGTTGGGACAGGAATTCACCCCTCCACTTT
CDR3aa: CSASWDRNSPLHF

v_gene: TRBV2
j_gene: TRBJ1-6
abundance: .
d_gene: .
CDR3nt: TGTGCCAGCAGGGGCAGGGGCGGAGATTCACCCCTCCACTTT
CDR3aa: CASRGRGGDSPLHF

v_gene: TRBV7-2
j_gene: TRBJ2-1
abundance: .
d_gene: TRBD2
CDR3nt: TGTGCCAGCAGCTTAGCCAGCGGGGGCACACCGGGAAATGAGCAGTTCTTC
CDR3aa: CASSLASGGTPGNEQFF

v_gene: TRBV6-2/TRBV6-3
j_gene: TRBJ1-1
abundance: .
d_gene: .
CDR3nt: TGTGCCAGCAGTCGTGCAGGATCGAACACTGAAGCTTTCTTT
CDR3aa: CASSRAGSNTEAFF

v_gene: TRBV5-4
j_gene: TRBJ1-2
abundance: .
d_gene: TRBD1
CDR3nt: TGTGCCAGCAGCTGGGGGGGACAGGCCAAAGCTCCTGGCTACACCTTC
CDR3aa: CASSWGGQAKAPGYTF

v_gene: TRBV24-1
j_gene: TRBJ2-7
abundance: .
d_gene: .
CDR3nt: TGTGCCACCAGTGATTTCCCCCTTACCTACGAGCAGTACTTC
CDR3aa: CATSDFPLTYEQYF

v_gene: TRBV5-1
j_gene: TRBJ2-2
abundance: .
d_gene: .
CDR3nt: TGCGCCAGCAGCTTGGAGGGGGGGCGAATCACCGGGGAGCTGTTTTTT
CDR3aa: CASSLEGGRITGELFF

v_gene: TRBV19
j_gene: TRBJ2-1
abundance: once
d_gene: TRBD2
CDR3nt: TGTGCCAGTAGCTCGACTAGCGGGAGGGCCTTCGGTGAGCAGTTCTTC
CDR3aa: CASSSTSGRAFGEQFF

v_gene: TRBV3-1/TRBV3-2
j_gene: TRBJ2-5
abundance: .
d_gene: .
CDR3nt: TGTGCCAGCAGCCACACAACAGGGCAACAAGAGACCCAGTACTTC
CDR3aa: CASSHTTGQQETQYF

v_gene: TRBV19
j_gene: TRBJ1-6
abundance: .
d_gene: .
CDR3nt: TGTGCCAGTAGTATCCAGGGGACGGATAATTCACCCCTCCACTTT
CDR3aa: CASSIQGTDNSPLHF

v_gene: TRBV4-3
j_gene: TRBJ1-1
abundance: .
d_gene: .
CDR3nt: TGCGCCAGCAGCCGCCAAGGAGCGGGGAGAGCTTTCTTT
CDR3aa: CASSRQGAGRAFF

v_gene: TRBV7-2
j_gene: TRBJ1-2
abundance: .
d_gene: .
CDR3nt: TGTGCCAGCAGCTTTGGCAGGCCCCCCTATGGCTACACCTTC
CDR3aa: CASSFGRPPYGYTF

v_gene: TRBV29-1
j_gene: TRBJ1-1
abundance: .
d_gene: TRBD1
CDR3nt: TGCAGCGTCCGACAGGGGGTAGCTTTCTTT
CDR3aa: CSVRQGVAFF

v_gene: TRBV10-3
j_gene: TRBJ1-2
abundance: .
d_gene: .
CDR3nt: TGTGCCATCAGTGAGCCCGGGTTCCTCTATGGCTACACCTTC
CDR3aa: CAISEPGFLYGYTF

v_gene: TRBV5-4
j_gene: TRBJ2-5
abundance: .
d_gene: TRBD2
CDR3nt: TGTGCCAGCAGCTTGGGTCCTAGCGGGAGCGCAGAGACCCAGTACTTC
CDR3aa: CASSLGPSGSAETQYF